These 31 T cell receptor beta chains originate from one sample sequenced in a study of shared clonotypes between healthy human individuals. Clones were read by immunoSEQ multiplex PCR, and TCRdb kept only the in-frame ones, dropping some. Among under 1,900,000 clones listed, approximately 98.5% were seen once. Specimen: naive CD4+ T cells sorted from blood. Regarding subset: CD45RA+ positively selected. All receptors come from a man aged 30 to 39 in good health.

The chain couples TRBV28 to TRBJ1-5; 7 nucleotides align to TRBD1. From germline, CDR1 is MDHEN and CDR2 SYDVKM. The length of the CDR3 is 15 residues. Germline trimming cut 1 base from V and 2 bases from J; bases unmatched to any gene: 2. The CDR3 here is CASSLSGQGNQPQHF. In DNA form, the CDR3 reads TGTGCCAGCAGTTTATCCGGACAGGGCAATCAGCCCCAGCATTTT.

V gene TRBV6-6 combines with J gene TRBJ2-1; 7 positions match TRBD2. The V segment lost 6 bases and the J segment 8 bases; nucleotides outside the gene matches: 13. This CDR3 contains 15 residues. The germline CDR1 and CDR2 sequences are MNHNY and SVGAGI (reference sequence). The CDR3 here is CASRPGVPSGDEQFF. In DNA form, the CDR3 reads TGTGCCAGCAGACCCGGCGTACCCAGCGGGGATGAGCAGTTCTTC.

V and J are TRBV5-1 and TRBJ1-1; 9 bases line up with TRBD1. CDR1 and CDR2 (germline): SGHRS, YFSETQ. This CDR3 is 16 amino acids long. The J segment lost 1 base and the V segment lost 6 bases, leaving 10 bases of the junction unmatched. Here the CDR3 reads CASTTSGQGWNTEAFF. CDR3 nucleotide sequence: TGCGCCAGCACGACCTCAGGACAGGGGTGGAACACTGAAGCTTTCTTT.

The rearrangement uses TRBV29-1 and TRBJ2-7; the D gene is possibly TRBD1 (5 bases). The CDR3 runs to 14 residues. Looked up from germline, CDR1 is SQVTM and CDR2 is ANQGSEA. The V and J ends lost 5 bases and 5 bases respectively, with 19 bases between them. Written as DNA, the CDR3 is TGCAGCGTTTACGAGCCAGGGAATCGACACGAGCAGTACTTC. Amino acids: CSVYEPGNRHEQYF.

This clone was picked up one time. The V and J genes are TRBV18 and TRBJ2-7; D not certain. CDR1 and CDR2 from the germline V gene are KGHSH and LQKENI. This CDR3 has 14 residues. Trimming removed 1 base at V and 2 bases at J, with 9 bases between. The CDR3, as DNA: TGTGCCAGCTCACCACGGGCGTCGGCCTACGAGCAGTACTTC. Residues: CASSPRASAYEQYF.

The chain uses TRBV5-4 and TRBJ2-7, with 11 nucleotides matching TRBD2. With V trimmed by 4 bases and J by 0 bases, 9 bases remained unmatched. The CDR3 consists of 17 residues. CDR1 is SGHNT, CDR2 YYREEE, per germline (reference sequence). This CDR3 reads CASSPGTSGWNSYEQYF. The DNA of the CDR3 is TGTGCCAGCAGCCCCGGGACTAGCGGATGGAACTCCTACGAGCAGTACTTC.

This clone was seen just once. The genes are TRBV27 and TRBJ1-1; D unclear. With 7 bases removed from V and 1 base from J, the gap between germline ends came to 16 bases. CDR1 is MNHEY and CDR2 is SMNVEV in the germline V gene (reference sequence). The CDR3 has 15 amino acids. The CDR3 spells CASTLARATNTEAFF. The CDR3 DNA sequence: TGTGCCAGCACCCTGGCAAGGGCGACGAACACTGAAGCTTTCTTT.

The chain uses TRBV19 and TRBJ1-5; D possibly corresponds to TRBD1 (5 bases). The germline V gene has CDR1 LNHDA and CDR2 SQIVND (reference sequence). This CDR3 has 13 amino acids. Trimming removed 4 bases at V and 7 bases at J, with 11 bases between. The CDR3 here is CASSKGFRQPQHF. DNA for the CDR3: TGTGCCAGTAGTAAGGGGTTCCGACAGCCCCAGCATTTT.

V and J are TRBV18 and TRBJ2-7; TRBD2 agrees at 10 bases. This CDR3 has 15 residues. The V segment lost 3 bases and the J segment 6 bases; nucleotides outside the gene matches: 8. Per germline, CDR1 KGHSH and CDR2 LQKENI. The CDR3 region has the DNA TGTGCCAGCTCACCGGCTAGCGGGAGCCTCCGCGAGCAGTACTTC. This codes for CASSPASGSLREQYF.

Turning to this clone: Different DNA sequences within this sample yield the same CDR3. The rearrangement links TRBV27 to TRBJ1-5; D perhaps matches TRBD1 (6 bases). The CDR3 is 13 amino acids. Germline V gives CDR1 MNHEY, CDR2 SMNVEV (reference sequence). With 6 bases removed from V and 4 bases from J, the gap between germline ends came to 10 bases. For the CDR3, the DNA is TGTGCCAGCAGCTGGACAGAAAATCAGCCCCAGCATTTT. It translates to CASSWTENQPQHF.

V gene TRBV28 combines with J gene TRBJ2-7; D is unclear. Germline CDR1 reads MDHEN; CDR2 reads SYDVKM. V lost 9 bases, J lost 2 bases, and 17 bases lay in between. The CDR3 consists of 14 residues. CDR3 in amino acids: CASQTFRSTYEQYF. The DNA for the CDR3 is TGTGCCAGTCAGACTTTCCGGTCGACCTACGAGCAGTACTTC.

V gene TRBV6-1 combines with J gene TRBJ1-4, with D uncertain. Germline CDR1 and CDR2: MNHNS and SASEGT. The CDR3 runs to 14 residues. Trimming took 6 bases from V and 7 from J, leaving 15 bases between them. In nucleotides, the CDR3 is TGTGCCAGCAGCCGATCGTTGGGCCCTGAAAAACTGTTTTTT. It codes for CASSRSLGPEKLFF.

The chain joins TRBV7-9 to TRBJ1-4; TRBD1 agrees at 7 bases. The CDR3 contains 16 residues. The junction had 10 bases not matched to a gene; V was cut back by 5 bases and J by 4 bases. The germline gives CDR1 SEHNR, CDR2 FQNEAQ (reference sequence). As DNA, the CDR3 is TGTGCCAGCAGCGCATCAAGGACAGGCGGTAATGAAAAACTGTTTTTT. Residues: CASSASRTGGNEKLFF. The entire variable domain, with the rest obtained from reference TRBV7-9 and TRBJ1-4, is as follows: DTGVSQNPRHKITKRGQNVTFRCDPISEHNRLYWYRQTLGQGPEFLTYFQNEAQLEKSRLLSDRFSAERPKGSFSTLEIQRTEQGDSAMYLCASSASRTGGNEKLFFGSGTQLSVL.

V gene TRBV5-6 combines with J gene TRBJ2-3; D perhaps matches TRBD1 (5 bases). Between the trimmed V and J ends, which lost 4 bases and 2 bases, there was a span of 8 bases. This CDR3 region has 13 residues. Germline values: CDR1 SGHDT, CDR2 YYEEEE. The CDR3 coding sequence is TGTGCCAGCAGCAGGACAACCACAGATACGCAGTATTTT. Translating it yields CASSRTTTDTQYF.

CDR3 DNA: TGTGCCAGCAGTATTCGGGGGAGCACAGATACGCAGTATTTT. This codes for CASSIRGSTDTQYF. The V and J genes are TRBV27 and TRBJ2-3; perhaps TRBD2 as D (6 bases). V lost 5 bases to trimming and J lost 0 bases, with 9 bases between them. Looked up from germline, CDR1 is MNHEY and CDR2 is SMNVEV (reference sequence). CDR3 length: 14 amino acids.

The rearrangement joins TRBV5-1 to TRBJ2-3; TRBD2 might be the D (6 bases). This CDR3 is built from 15 residues. The germline gives CDR1 SGHRS, CDR2 YFSETQ. Trimming took 4 bases from V and 4 from J, leaving 16 bases between them. CDR3 protein: CASSPRLGTADTQYF. The CDR3 bases are TGCGCCAGCAGCCCTCGACTAGGAACGGCAGATACGCAGTATTTT.

The chain joins TRBV29-1 to TRBJ1-1; TRBD1 agrees at 8 bases. With V trimmed by 4 bases and J by 1 base, 8 bases remained unmatched. The CDR3 is 15 amino acids. Germline V gene data show CDR1 as SQVTM and CDR2 as ANQGSEA. The CDR3 is CSVGRATGGNTEAFF. As DNA, the CDR3 is TGCAGCGTTGGCAGGGCTACAGGGGGGAACACTGAAGCTTTCTTT.

The chain is built from TRBV5-1 and TRBJ2-3; unclear D gene. Trimming removed 0 bases from V and 1 base from J, with 9 bases in between. In germline, CDR1 is SGHRS, CDR2 YFSETQ. The CDR3 runs to 15 residues. CDR3 DNA: TGCGCCAGCAGCTTGGTAAACCGTGGCACAGATACGCAGTATTTT. The encoded protein is CASSLVNRGTDTQYF.

The rearrangement uses TRBV6-1 and TRBJ2-7; D ambiguous. Germline loops: CDR1 MNHNS, CDR2 SASEGT. V gave up 2 bases and J gave up 2 bases, with 10 bases separating them. The CDR3 has 14 residues. The CDR3 region is CASSETPVTYEQYF. CDR3 sequence (DNA): TGTGCCAGCAGTGAAACGCCGGTAACCTACGAGCAGTACTTC.

Points on this clone: This sample includes further DNA sequences coding for the same CDR3. This chain joins TRBV5-1 and TRBJ2-3; D is ambiguous. V was trimmed by 0 bases and J by 0 bases, leaving 5 bases between them. The CDR3 consists of 14 residues. Germline CDR1 is SGHRS and CDR2 is YFSETQ. CDR3 in DNA: TGCGCCAGCAGCTTGGGGCAAAGCACAGATACGCAGTATTTT. Amino acid sequence: CASSLGQSTDTQYF.

This clone was seen once. This same CDR3 is encoded by further DNA sequences in the sample. CDR3 loop: CASSPHTGELFF. CDR3 nucleotides: TGTGCCAGCAGCCCTCACACCGGGGAGCTGTTTTTT. This sequence joins TRBV27 and TRBJ2-2; D is unresolved. The V end lost 6 bases, the J end lost 3 bases, and 5 bases lay between the germline ends. The CDR3 has 12 amino acids. The germline V gene has CDR1 MNHEY and CDR2 SMNVEV (reference sequence).

The genes are TRBV5-1 and TRBJ2-3; D call uncertain. This CDR3 is 14 amino acids long. V lost 4 bases and J 0 bases, leaving 9 bases between the germline ends. Germline assignment: CDR1 SGHRS and CDR2 YFSETQ. In DNA form, the CDR3 reads TGCGCCAGCAGCGCAAGGCCGAGCACAGATACGCAGTATTTT. Its protein product is CASSARPSTDTQYF. The entire variable domain, with the rest obtained from reference TRBV5-1 and TRBJ2-3, is as follows: KAGVTQTPRYLIKTRGQQVTLSCSPISGHRSVSWYQQTPGQGLQFLFEYFSETQRNKGNFPGRFSGRQFSNSRSEMNVSTLELGDSALYLCASSARPSTDTQYFGPGTRLTVL.

This chain links TRBV5-1 with TRBJ2-7, with D maybe TRBD1 (6 bases). The CDR3 contains 13 residues. Germline V gene sequence: CDR1 SGHRS, CDR2 YFSETQ. Between the trimmed V and J ends, which lost 7 bases and 2 bases, there was a span of 13 bases. CDR3 residues: CASGVQGAYEQYF. The CDR3, as DNA: TGCGCCAGCGGGGTACAGGGAGCCTACGAGCAGTACTTC.

The chain is built from TRBV6-5 and TRBJ2-2; D is unclear. Trimming took off 8 bases at V and 0 bases at J, with 7 bases between the two ends. This CDR3 has 13 residues. Germline V gives CDR1 MNHEY, CDR2 SVGAGI. The CDR3 region is CASGTANTGELFF. CDR3 bases: TGTGCCAGCGGAACGGCGAACACCGGGGAGCTGTTTTTT.

J is TRBJ2-7 and V is TRBV5-1; D not certain. CDR3 size: 14 residues. Germline-derived CDR1 and CDR2 are SGHRS and YFSETQ. Deletions cut 1 base from V and 6 bases from J, with 14 bases between. For the CDR3, the DNA is TGCGCCAGCAGCTTGTCTGCGCAGGCTGGCGAGCAGTACTTC. It specifies CASSLSAQAGEQYF.

The CDR3 DNA follows: TGTGCCAGCAGTTACTCCCGGGATGAGCAGTTCTTC. Translated, it gives CASSYSRDEQFF. The rearrangement uses TRBV6-5 and TRBJ2-1; no reliable D call. The CDR3 is 12 residues long. Germline CDR1 is MNHEY and CDR2 is SVGAGI. V was clipped by 0 bases and J by 8 bases, with 5 bases between them.

The chain joins TRBV28 to TRBJ2-7, with a possible D match to TRBD2 (6 bases). Germline lookup yields CDR1 MDHEN and CDR2 SYDVKM. The CDR3 totals 15 residues. The V end lost 1 base, the J end lost 7 bases, and 17 bases lay between the germline ends. The CDR3 loop is CASSLLGTPGVEQYF. Here the CDR3 DNA reads TGTGCCAGCAGTTTATTGGGGACGCCGGGGGTAGAGCAGTACTTC.

The chain employs TRBV5-1 and TRBJ2-7; D ambiguous. V lost 4 bases and J 4 bases, leaving 21 bases between the germline ends. The germline V gene has CDR1 SGHRS and CDR2 YFSETQ. There are 16 residues in the CDR3. CDR3 sequence (DNA): TGCGCCAGCAGCGCCGCCCCCAGGCCGGATTCTTACGAGCAGTACTTC. It is translated as CASSAAPRPDSYEQYF.

This chain connects TRBV11-3 to TRBJ2-7; TRBD1 matches at 7 bases. Trimming removed 5 bases from V and 0 bases from J; junction bases left unmatched: 4. This CDR3 comprises 14 residues. Germline V gene sequence: CDR1 SGHNT, CDR2 YENEEA. In DNA form, the CDR3 reads TGTGCCAGCAGCCGAGGGGGCGGCTCCTACGAGCAGTACTTC. Amino acids: CASSRGGGSYEQYF. Together with reference TRBV11-3 and TRBJ2-7, the CDR3 gives the full variable domain: EAGVVQSPRYKIIEKKQPVAFWCNPISGHNTLYWYLQNLGQGPELLIRYENEEAVDDSQLPKDRFSAERLKGVDSTLKIQPAELGDSAVYLCASSRGGGSYEQYFGPGTRLTVT.

The chain couples TRBV11-2 to TRBJ2-5; TRBD2 matches 7 bases. Trimming cost V 2 bases and J 7 bases; bases outside gene matches: 10. The CDR3 contains 15 residues. Germline V gives CDR1 SGHAT, CDR2 FQNNGV. The CDR3 protein is CASSLSRLREPTQYF. DNA of the CDR3: TGTGCCAGCAGCTTATCTCGGCTGCGGGAGCCGACCCAGTACTTC.

This clone appeared a single time. The gene calls are TRBV20-1 and TRBJ2-1; possible D gene TRBD2, 5 bases. V was shortened by 4 bases and J by 8 bases, with 6 bases between the two germline ends. Germline V gene sequence: CDR1 DFQATT, CDR2 SNEGSKA (reference sequence). This CDR3 contains 10 residues. Here the CDR3 DNA reads TGCAGTGCTAAGGGAGATGAGCAGTTCTTC. This translates into CSAKGDEQFF.